These 9 T cell receptor beta chains originate from one sample sequenced in a study of CD8 T cells and mutated HIV epitopes. Oligo-dT primers carrying well-specific UMIs primed single-cell cDNA in a Smart-seq2 and MARS-Seq hybrid method. TCR alpha and beta chains were amplified by nested PCR with barcoded chain-specific reverse primers. TCRdb reprocessed the single-cell sequencing reads via MiXCR and lists one record per CDR3 protein. This sample has 600 to 850 distinct CDR3 sequences, with 50% found just once. Time point reported: sampled during acute HIV-1 infection (about 23-92 days post infection). The sequences come from CD8+ T cells sorted from blood by dual tetramer staining, collected during acute HIV infection. Subset meaning: cells binding both NAE and AE RF10 tetramers (cross-reactive), unstimulated. These receptors were obtained from a man younger than 45 with HIV-1 infection.

By sample share, this clonotype is hyperexpanded. The rearrangement uses TRBV20-1 and TRBJ2-7, with D uncertain. The germline V and J ends were trimmed by 5 bases and 1 base, with 15 bases remaining between them. The germline V gene has CDR1 DFQATT and CDR2 SNEGSKA (reference sequence). The CDR3 spans 14 residues. The CDR3 reads CSAPGSGVSYEQYF. In DNA, the CDR3 is TGCAGTGCTCCCGGCTCTGGGGTTTCCTACGAGCAGTACTTC.

This chain joins TRBV30 and TRBJ2-1, with 8 bases fitting TRBD1. The CDR3 length is 15 residues. Germline V gives CDR1 GTSNPN, CDR2 SVGIG (reference sequence). V was clipped by 1 base and J by 8 bases; unmatched bases: 10. CDR3 in amino acids: CAWSERTGGVYEQFF. CDR3 sequence (DNA): TGTGCCTGGAGTGAAAGAACAGGGGGTGTCTATGAGCAGTTCTTC.

This clonotype was recorded many times. The chain links TRBV20-1 to TRBJ2-1; TRBD2 matches 7 bases. Germline V CDR1 and CDR2: DFQATT, SNEGSKA (reference sequence). The CDR3 runs 18 residues. V lost 6 bases to trimming and J lost 9 bases; unmatched junction nucleotides: 26. The CDR3 nucleotides are TGCAGTGCCCCTGGACAACGAAAGGACGGGCTAGCGGTTCCTGAGCAGTTCTTC. Translated: CSAPGQRKDGLAVPEQFF.

Regarding this clonotype: This sequence is one base from a far larger clone and is likely a read error. The CDR3 region has the DNA TGTGCCAGCAGTTTCGGCCCGGGCAGGTCAGGCTCCTACGAGCAGTACTTC. Amino acid sequence: CASSFGPGRSGSYEQYF. The gene calls are TRBV28 and TRBJ2-1; D gene unclear. The DNA end lines up better with TRBJ2-7; the J call may be wrong. From germline, CDR1 is MDHEN and CDR2 SYDVKM. The CDR3 has 17 residues.

The table lists this clonotype with a few counts. The chain couples TRBV20-1 to TRBJ2-7; 7 nucleotides line up with TRBD1. The CDR3 is 17 amino acids. Germline CDR1 reads DFQATT; CDR2 reads SNEGSKA (reference sequence). Trimming cost V 1 base and J 4 bases; bases outside gene matches: 16. This CDR3 is CSARAPPGTATIYEQYF. The DNA for the CDR3 is TGCAGTGCTAGAGCCCCCCCCGGGACAGCTACCATATACGAGCAGTACTTC.

Concerning this clonotype itself: A clone one base away is much larger, so this may be a read error. The chain has TRBV20-1 and TRBJ2-7, with 12 bases aligning to TRBD1. In germline, CDR1 is DFQATT, CDR2 SNEGSKA (reference sequence). CDR3 length: 15 residues. DNA of the CDR3: TGCAGTTTCCCGACGGGACAGGGGGCGACCTACGAGCAGTGCTTC. It encodes CSFPTGQGATYEQCF.

This clonotype was seen at least ten times. This chain joins TRBV20-1 and TRBJ2-7, with D perhaps TRBD2 (6 bases). V dropped 3 bases and J dropped 2 bases, with 17 bases sitting between them. This CDR3 region has 15 residues. The V gene's germline CDR1 is DFQATT and CDR2 SNEGSKA (reference sequence). For the CDR3, the DNA is TGCAGTGCTAGCCCTCCGGGAGCTCACACCTACGAGCAGTACTTC. Encoded protein: CSASPPGAHTYEQYF.

The V call is TRBV20-1, the J call TRBJ2-7; tentative D call: TRBD2 (6 bases). V shed 3 bases and J shed 2 bases, with 17 bases lying between them. The CDR3 extends over 15 amino acids. Per the germline V gene, CDR1 is DFQATT and CDR2 is SNEGSKA (reference sequence). This chain's CDR3 is CSASAPGAHTYEQYF. CDR3 nucleotides: TGCAGTGCTAGCGCCCCGGGAGCTCACACCTACGAGCAGTACTTC.

This clonotype is hyperexpanded in the sample. The CDR3 DNA reads TGTGCCAGCAGGGGAGGGCCCTACGAGCAGTACTTC. Its translation is CASRGGPYEQYF. The chain has TRBV27 and TRBJ2-7, with 7 bases fitting TRBD2. After removal of 6 bases from V and 2 bases from J, the junction contained 1 base not matched to a gene. The CDR3 is made up of 12 amino acids. Germline CDR1 is MNHEY and CDR2 is SMNVEV (reference sequence).